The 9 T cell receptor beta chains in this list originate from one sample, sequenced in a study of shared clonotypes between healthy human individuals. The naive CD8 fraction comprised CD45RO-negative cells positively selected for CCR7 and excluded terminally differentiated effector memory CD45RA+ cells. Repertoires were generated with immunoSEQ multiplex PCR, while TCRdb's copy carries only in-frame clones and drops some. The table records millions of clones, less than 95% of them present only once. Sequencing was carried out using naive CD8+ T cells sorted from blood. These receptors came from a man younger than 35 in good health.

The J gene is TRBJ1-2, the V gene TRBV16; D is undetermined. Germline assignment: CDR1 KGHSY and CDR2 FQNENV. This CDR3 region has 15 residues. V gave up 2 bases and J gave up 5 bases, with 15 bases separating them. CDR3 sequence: CASSQTIDVGYGYTF. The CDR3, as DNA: TGTGCCAGCAGCCAAACCATTGACGTTGGGTATGGCTACACCTTC.

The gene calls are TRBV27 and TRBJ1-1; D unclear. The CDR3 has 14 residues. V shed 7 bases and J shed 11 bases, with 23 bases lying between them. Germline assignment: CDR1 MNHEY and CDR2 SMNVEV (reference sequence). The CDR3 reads CASTHGSGSQEAFF. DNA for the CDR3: TGTGCCAGCACCCACGGCTCGGGGTCCCAGGAGGCTTTCTTT.

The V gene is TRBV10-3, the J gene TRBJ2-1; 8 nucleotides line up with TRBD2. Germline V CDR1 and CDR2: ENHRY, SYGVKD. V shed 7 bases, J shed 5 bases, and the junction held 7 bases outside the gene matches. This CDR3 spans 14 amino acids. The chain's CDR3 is CAITRTSTDNEQFF. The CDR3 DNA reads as TGTGCCATCACCCGGACTAGCACAGACAATGAGCAGTTCTTC.

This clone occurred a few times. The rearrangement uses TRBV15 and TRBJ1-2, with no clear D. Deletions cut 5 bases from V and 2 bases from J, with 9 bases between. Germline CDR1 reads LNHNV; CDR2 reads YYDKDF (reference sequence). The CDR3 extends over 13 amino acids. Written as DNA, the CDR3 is TGTGCCACCAGCTCACGATCGAACTATGGCTACACCTTC. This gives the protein CATSSRSNYGYTF.

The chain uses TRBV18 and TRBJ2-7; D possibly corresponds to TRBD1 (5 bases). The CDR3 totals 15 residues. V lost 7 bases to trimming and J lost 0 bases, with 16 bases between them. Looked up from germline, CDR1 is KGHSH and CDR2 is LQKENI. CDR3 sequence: CASLQTETISYEQYF. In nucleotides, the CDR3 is TGTGCCAGCTTACAGACAGAAACGATCTCCTACGAGCAGTACTTC. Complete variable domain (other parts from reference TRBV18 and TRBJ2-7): NAGVMQNPRHLVRRRGQEARLRCSPMKGHSHVYWYRQLPEEGLKFMVYLQKENIIDESGMPKERFSAEFPKEGPSILRIQQVVRGDSAAYFCASLQTETISYEQYFGPGTRLTVT.

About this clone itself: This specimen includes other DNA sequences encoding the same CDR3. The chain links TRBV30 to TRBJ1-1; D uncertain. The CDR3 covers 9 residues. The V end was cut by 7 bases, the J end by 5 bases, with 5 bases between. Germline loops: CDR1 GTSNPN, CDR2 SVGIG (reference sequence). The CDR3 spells CAFGTEAFF. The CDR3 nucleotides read TGTGCCTTCGGGACTGAAGCTTTCTTT.

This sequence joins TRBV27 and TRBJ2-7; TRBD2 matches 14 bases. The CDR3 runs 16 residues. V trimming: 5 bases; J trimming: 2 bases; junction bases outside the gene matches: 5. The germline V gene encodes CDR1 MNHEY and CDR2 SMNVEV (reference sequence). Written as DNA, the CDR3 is TGTGCCAGCAGTCCGCGGACTAGCGGGAGGACCTACGAGCAGTACTTC. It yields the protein CASSPRTSGRTYEQYF.

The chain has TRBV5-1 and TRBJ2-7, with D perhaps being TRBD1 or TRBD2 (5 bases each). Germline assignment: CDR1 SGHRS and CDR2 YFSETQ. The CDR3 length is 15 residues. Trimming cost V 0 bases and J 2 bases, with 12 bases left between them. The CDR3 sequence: CASSLARDGAYEQYF. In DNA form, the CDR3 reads TGCGCCAGCAGCTTGGCCAGGGACGGCGCCTACGAGCAGTACTTC. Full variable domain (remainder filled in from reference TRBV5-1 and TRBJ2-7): KAGVTQTPRYLIKTRGQQVTLSCSPISGHRSVSWYQQTPGQGLQFLFEYFSETQRNKGNFPGRFSGRQFSNSRSEMNVSTLELGDSALYLCASSLARDGAYEQYFGPGTRLTVT.

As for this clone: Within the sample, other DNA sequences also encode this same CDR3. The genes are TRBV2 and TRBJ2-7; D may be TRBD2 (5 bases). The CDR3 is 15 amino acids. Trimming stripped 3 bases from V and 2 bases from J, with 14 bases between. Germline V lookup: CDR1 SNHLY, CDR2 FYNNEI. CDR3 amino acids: CASSEASGSTYEQYF. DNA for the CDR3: TGTGCCAGCAGTGAGGCGAGCGGAAGTACCTACGAGCAGTACTTC.